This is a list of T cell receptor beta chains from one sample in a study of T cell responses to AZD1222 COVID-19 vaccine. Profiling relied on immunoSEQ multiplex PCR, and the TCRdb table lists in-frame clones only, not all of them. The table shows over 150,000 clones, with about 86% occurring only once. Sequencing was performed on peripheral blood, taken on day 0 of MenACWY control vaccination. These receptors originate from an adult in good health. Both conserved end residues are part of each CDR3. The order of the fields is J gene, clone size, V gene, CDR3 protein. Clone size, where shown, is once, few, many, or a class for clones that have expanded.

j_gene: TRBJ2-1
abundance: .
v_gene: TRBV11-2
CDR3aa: CASRPLAGGHNEQFF

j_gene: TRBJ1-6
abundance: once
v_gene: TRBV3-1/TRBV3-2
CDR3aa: CASSRKASYNSPLHF

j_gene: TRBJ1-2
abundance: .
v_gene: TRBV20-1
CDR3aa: CSASGDSFSNGYTF

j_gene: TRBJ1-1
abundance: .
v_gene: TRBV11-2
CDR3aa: CASSYARTAMEAFF

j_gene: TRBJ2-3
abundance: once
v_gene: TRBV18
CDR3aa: CASSQTSGGEDTQYF

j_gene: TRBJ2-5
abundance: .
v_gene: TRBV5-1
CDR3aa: CASSLGDSYRQETQYF

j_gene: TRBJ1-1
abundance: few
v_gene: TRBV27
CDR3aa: CASRRQPTLNTEAFF

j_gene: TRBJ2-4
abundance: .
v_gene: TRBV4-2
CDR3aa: CASSQDPQGIAKNIQYF

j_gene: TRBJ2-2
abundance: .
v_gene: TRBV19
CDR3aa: CASRASQGGRTGELFF

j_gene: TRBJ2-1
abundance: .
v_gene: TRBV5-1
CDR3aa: CASSPGLAGGGYNEQFF

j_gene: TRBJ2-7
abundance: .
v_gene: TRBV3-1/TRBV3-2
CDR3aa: CASSQVPGGDWYF

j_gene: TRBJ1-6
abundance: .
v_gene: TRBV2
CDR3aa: CASSEVQGRSPLHF

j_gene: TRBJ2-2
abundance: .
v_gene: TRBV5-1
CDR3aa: CASSLVQGAYGELFF

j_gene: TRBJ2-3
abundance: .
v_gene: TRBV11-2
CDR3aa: CASSLDVSSGDTQYF

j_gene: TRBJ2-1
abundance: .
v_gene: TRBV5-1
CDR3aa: CASSLYGTGDNEQFF

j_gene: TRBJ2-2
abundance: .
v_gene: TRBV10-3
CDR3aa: CAISESGTGLELFF

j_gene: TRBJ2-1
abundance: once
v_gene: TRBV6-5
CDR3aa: CASTQPGLSGNEQFF

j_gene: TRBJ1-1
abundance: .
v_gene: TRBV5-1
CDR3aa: CASSLDRQGNTEAFF

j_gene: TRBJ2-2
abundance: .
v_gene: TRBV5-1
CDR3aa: CASLDDRVTTGELFF

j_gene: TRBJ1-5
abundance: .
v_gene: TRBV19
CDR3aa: CATKAEGVGRNQPQHF

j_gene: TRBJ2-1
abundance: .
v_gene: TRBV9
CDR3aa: CASSVTGGSEQFF

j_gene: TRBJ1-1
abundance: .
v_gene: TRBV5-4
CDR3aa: CASSLGRGPNTEAFF

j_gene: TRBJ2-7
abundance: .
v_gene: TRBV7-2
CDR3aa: CASSSSGVYYEQYF

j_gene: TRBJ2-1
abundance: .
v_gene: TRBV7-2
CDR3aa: CASSLGAGASSYNEQFF

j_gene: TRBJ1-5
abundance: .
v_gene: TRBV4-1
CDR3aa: CASSQDTGDGPQHF

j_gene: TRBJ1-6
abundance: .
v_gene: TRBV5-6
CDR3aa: CASSLSPSTNSPLHF

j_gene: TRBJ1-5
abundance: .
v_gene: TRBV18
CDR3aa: CASSPGISNQPQHF

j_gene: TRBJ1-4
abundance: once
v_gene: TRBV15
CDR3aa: CATSTATGNILNNEKLFF

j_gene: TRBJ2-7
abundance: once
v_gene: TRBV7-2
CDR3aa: CASRPGLASYEQYF

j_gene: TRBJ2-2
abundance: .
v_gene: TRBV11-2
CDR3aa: CASSLLAGPNTGELFF

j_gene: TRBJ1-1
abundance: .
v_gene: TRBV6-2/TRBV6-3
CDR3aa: CASSSGVNNTEAFF

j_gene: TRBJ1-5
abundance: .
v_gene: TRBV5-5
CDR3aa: CASSLGLRGRGSGNQPQHF

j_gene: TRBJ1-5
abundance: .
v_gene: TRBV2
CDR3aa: CASRGGGPNQPQHF

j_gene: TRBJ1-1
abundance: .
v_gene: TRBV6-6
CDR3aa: CASSYSKGVTEAFF

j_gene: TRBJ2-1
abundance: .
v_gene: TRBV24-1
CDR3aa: CATSDPTPRDDEQFF

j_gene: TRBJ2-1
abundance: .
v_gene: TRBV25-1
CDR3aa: CASKTSGRSEQFF